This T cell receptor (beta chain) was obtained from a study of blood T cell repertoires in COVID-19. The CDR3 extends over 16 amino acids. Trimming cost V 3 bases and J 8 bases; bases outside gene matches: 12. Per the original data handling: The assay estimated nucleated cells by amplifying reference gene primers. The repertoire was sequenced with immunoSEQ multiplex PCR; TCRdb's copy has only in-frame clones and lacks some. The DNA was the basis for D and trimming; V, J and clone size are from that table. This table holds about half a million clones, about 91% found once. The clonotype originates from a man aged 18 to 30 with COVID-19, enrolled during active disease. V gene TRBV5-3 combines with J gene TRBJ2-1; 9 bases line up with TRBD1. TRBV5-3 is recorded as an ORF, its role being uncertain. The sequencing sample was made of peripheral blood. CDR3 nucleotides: TGTGCCAGAAGCTGGTTCCGGGACAGGGATTTGGATGAGCAGTTCTTC. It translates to CARSWFRDRDLDEQFF.